This T cell receptor beta chain was sequenced for a study of patients and donors after allogeneic stem cell transplantation. This clonotype was counted many times. TCRdb passed the RT-PCR reads through MiXCR, listing each CDR3 protein once. The sample comprises about a million distinct CDR3 sequences, under 20% of which are singletons, and 5% to 7.5% rests with the top ten. The CDR3 is 14 amino acids. Trimming removed 3 bases at V and 6 bases at J, with 15 bases between. The sample taken for sequencing was blood, either unsorted or a sorted T cell fraction (not recorded which). The chain carries TRBV12-3 or TRBV12-4 and TRBJ2-7; D might be TRBD1 or TRBD2, each matching 5 bases. The sequence came from a human donor who was either an allogeneic HSCT recipient or a stem cell or donor lymphocyte infusion donor (not recorded which). It is not recorded whose cells these are; they may come from a transplant donor. CDR3 in amino acids: CASSFGARGAEQYF. DNA for the CDR3: TGTGCCAGCAGTTTTGGGGCCCGAGGGGCCGAGCAGTACTTC.